These T cell receptor beta chains were read from a single sample in a study of OX40 agonist ivuxolimab in advanced cancers. Assay used: immunoSEQ multiplex PCR; TCRdb lists only in-frame clones, some missing. The sample yields some 42,000 clones, 85% to 90% seen once. The sequenced sample was CD4+ or CD8+ T cells sorted from blood, obtained in a trial of the OX40 agonist ivuxolimab. The receptor set was obtained from an adult with an advanced solid tumor such as melanoma, head and neck, liver or kidney cancer. Each CDR3 is given with its conserved first and last residue. D genes are given only for firm matches. Clone sizes are given selectively: once, few, many, or a class where the clone is expanded.

D gene,CDR3 length,V gene,J gene,clone size,CDR3 protein,CDR3 DNA
TRBD1,16,TRBV27,TRBJ1-2,few,CASSASGQGVGYGYTF,TGTGCCAGCAGTGCCTCGGGACAGGGGGTTGGCTATGGCTACACCTTC
TRBD1,16,TRBV5-1,TRBJ2-5,-,CASSFSGQGAWETQYF,TGCGCCAGCAGCTTCTCGGGACAGGGGGCATGGGAGACCCAGTACTTC
-,11,TRBV2,TRBJ2-7,-,CASRTSYEQYF,TGTGCCAGCCGGACCTCCTACGAGCAGTACTTC
-,14,TRBV10-3,TRBJ2-1,-,CAIGQSGVYNEQFF,TGTGCCATCGGGCAGTCAGGGGTTTACAATGAGCAGTTCTTC
TRBD1,13,TRBV2,TRBJ2-7,few,CASSPTGVHEQYF,TGTGCCAGCAGCCCTACAGGGGTCCACGAGCAGTACTTC
-,17,TRBV7-2,TRBJ1-1,-,CASSRTAQYIPGTEAFF,TGTGCCAGCAGCCGTACCGCACAGTATATTCCCGGAACTGAAGCTTTCTTT
-,15,TRBV19,TRBJ2-2,-,CASRNLLGDTGELFF,TGTGCCAGTAGAAACCTACTCGGGGACACCGGGGAGCTGTTTTTT
TRBD2,15,TRBV11-2,TRBJ2-1,-,CASSFGGTSFNEQFF,TGTGCCAGCAGCTTCGGGGGGACCTCTTTTAATGAGCAGTTCTTC
-,11,TRBV6-5,TRBJ2-5,-,CASSYSETQYF,TGTGCCAGCAGTTACTCGGAGACCCAGTACTTC
TRBD2,13,TRBV7-8,TRBJ2-7,-,CASSMGLYNEQYF,TGTGCCAGCAGCATGGGACTATATAACGAGCAGTACTTC
-,15,TRBV5-6,TRBJ1-1,-,CASSRLQHMNTEAFF,TGTGCCAGCAGCCGCTTGCAACACATGAACACTGAAGCTTTCTTT
-,13,TRBV7-2,TRBJ1-1,-,CASSPLWGTEAFF,TGTGCCAGCAGCCCCCTTTGGGGCACTGAAGCTTTCTTT
-,15,TRBV4-1,TRBJ2-4,-,CASSQEGLAKNIQYF,TGCGCCAGCAGCCAAGAAGGGTTAGCCAAAAACATTCAGTACTTC
-,13,TRBV30,TRBJ1-6,-,CAWKIGPNSPLHF,TGTGCCTGGAAGATCGGTCCCAATTCACCCCTCCACTTT
-,14,TRBV6-6,TRBJ2-7,-,CASSLGRDYDEQYF,TGTGCCAGCAGTCTCGGGCGGGATTACGACGAGCAGTACTTC
-,15,TRBV18,TRBJ2-7,-,CASSPPQGGVSEQYF,TGTGCCAGCTCACCACCTCAGGGTGGGGTATCCGAGCAGTACTTC
TRBD1,14,TRBV6-5,TRBJ1-2,-,CASSSPAGGSGYTF,TGTGCCAGCAGTTCCCCGGCAGGGGGTAGTGGCTACACCTTC
-,14,TRBV6-1,TRBJ1-4,-,CASSQQQGIEKLFF,TGTGCCAGCAGTCAGCAGCAGGGGATTGAAAAACTGTTTTTT
-,13,TRBV30,TRBJ1-3,once,CAWSVFSGNTIYF,TGTGCCTGGAGTGTGTTCTCTGGAAACACCATATATTTT
-,14,TRBV7-2,TRBJ1-1,-,CASSLRQMNTEAFF,TGTGCCAGCAGCTTAAGGCAGATGAACACTGAAGCTTTCTTT
-,15,TRBV27,TRBJ1-3,-,CASSLRGTSGNTIYF,TGTGCCAGCAGTTTAAGGGGAACCTCTGGAAACACCATATATTTT
-,14,TRBV9,TRBJ2-3,-,CASSVGGAGDTQYF,TGTGCCAGCAGCGTAGGAGGGGCGGGTGATACGCAGTATTTT
TRBD1,19,TRBV19,TRBJ1-6,-,CASSIGTGDVSSYNSPLHF,TGTGCCAGTAGTATCGGGACAGGGGACGTGAGCTCCTATAATTCACCCCTCCACTTT
-,13,TRBV4-3,TRBJ2-2,once,CASSQELPGELFF,TGCGCCAGCAGCCAAGAATTGCCCGGGGAGCTGTTTTTT
TRBD1,14,TRBV12-5,TRBJ1-1,few,CASGLTGAVTEAFF,TGTGCTAGTGGCCTGACAGGGGCGGTCACTGAAGCTTTCTTT
TRBD1,13,TRBV30,TRBJ2-5,once,CAWSLGTGETQYF,TGTGCCTGGAGTTTGGGGACAGGGGAGACCCAGTACTTC
-,13,TRBV11-2,TRBJ2-1,-,CASSFRGGGEQFF,TGTGCCAGCAGCTTCCGGGGTGGGGGTGAGCAGTTCTTC
TRBD1,14,TRBV5-1,TRBJ1-1,-,CASSLGTGDTEAFF,TGCGCCAGCAGCTTGGGGACAGGGGACACTGAAGCTTTCTTT
-,14,TRBV18,TRBJ1-1,-,CASSLRQTNTEAFF,TGTGCCAGCTCACTCAGACAGACGAACACTGAAGCTTTCTTT
-,14,TRBV28,TRBJ1-6,few,CATNPPGRNSPLHF,TGTGCCACCAATCCGCCGGGCCGTAATTCACCCCTCCACTTT
TRBD1,16,TRBV11-2,TRBJ2-7,-,CASSADRGRTSYEQYF,TGTGCCAGCAGCGCAGACAGGGGGCGAACCTCCTACGAGCAGTACTTC
-,15,TRBV15,TRBJ2-7,-,CATSPGGTGTYEQYF,TGTGCCACCAGCCCGGGAGGGACAGGGACCTACGAGCAGTACTTC
-,14,TRBV4-2,TRBJ1-2,-,CASSQDGPLGSYTF,TGTGCCAGCAGCCAAGACGGACCGTTGGGAAGCTACACCTTC
TRBD1,16,TRBV19,TRBJ2-1,once,CASSPRQGVGYNEQFF,TGTGCCAGTAGCCCACGACAGGGGGTAGGGTACAATGAGCAGTTCTTC
-,15,TRBV4-3,TRBJ1-1,-,CASSQIPRENTEAFF,TGCGCCAGCAGCCAAATACCCAGGGAGAACACTGAAGCTTTCTTT
-,13,TRBV11-2,TRBJ1-1,-,CASSELGFQEAFF,TGTGCCAGCAGTGAATTAGGTTTCCAAGAAGCTTTCTTT
TRBD1,15,TRBV11-2,TRBJ2-3,-,CASNLPGQGGGTQYF,TGTGCCAGCAACTTGCCGGGACAGGGAGGAGGCACGCAGTATTTT
-,15,TRBV6-1,TRBJ1-2,once,CASRGQTGDLYGYTF,TGTGCCAGCCGAGGCCAGACAGGCGACCTATATGGCTACACCTTC
TRBD1,17,TRBV5-5,TRBJ2-7,-,CASSSDRGQGRTYEQYF,TGTGCCAGCAGCTCGGATAGGGGACAGGGGAGGACCTACGAGCAGTACTTC
TRBD1,14,TRBV2,TRBJ1-1,-,CASRSDRVDTEAFF,TGTGCCAGCAGGTCAGACAGGGTAGACACTGAAGCTTTCTTT
-,17,TRBV23-1,TRBJ1-5,-,CASGLTGTPYSNQPQHF,TGCGCCAGCGGATTAACCGGGACACCGTATAGCAATCAGCCCCAGCATTTT
-,17,TRBV7-6,TRBJ2-2,-,CASGLVGLDVNTGELFF,TGTGCCAGCGGCTTAGTTGGGCTAGACGTGAACACCGGGGAGCTGTTTTTT
-,16,TRBV6-1,TRBJ2-7,-,CASSEVGRVLSWEQYF,TGTGCCAGCAGTGAAGTGGGGCGGGTGCTCTCTTGGGAGCAGTACTTC
-,12,TRBV28,TRBJ2-3,-,CASSLLLDTQYF,TGTGCCAGCAGTTTATTGTTAGATACGCAGTATTTT
-,15,TRBV18,TRBJ2-1,-,CASSPGESSYNEQFF,TGTGCCAGCTCACCGGGGGAGAGCTCCTACAATGAGCAGTTCTTC